This T cell receptor beta chain is from a study of CD8 T cells in ankylosing spondylitis. Findings and limits, study-wide: About eight highly homologous variants made up a TCR beta motif that seemed to typify ankylosing spondylitis blood. In peripheral blood, disease-linked CD8+ clones occurred at relatively low frequencies. Reports of some motif variants in reactive arthritis synovial fluid and blood predate this one.

TCRdb processed the 5' RACE reads anew with MiXCR; each CDR3 protein has one entry. Of roughly 250,000 distinct CDR3 sequences in the sample, around 9.1% were seen once. This CDR3 has 15 amino acids. Trimming took 3 bases from V and 0 from J; bases not matched to a gene: 0. The germline V gene has CDR1 GTSNPN and CDR2 SVGIG (reference sequence). This clonotype was detected a few times. Its antigen is as yet unknown. The specimen was blood, either unsorted or a sorted T cell fraction (not recorded which). This chain links TRBV30 with TRBJ1-6, with 9 bases matching TRBD1. The sequence was collected from a male donor with ankylosing spondylitis or in good health (not recorded which). CDR3 DNA sequence: TGTGCCTGGAGGGGACAGGGCTCCTATAATTCACCCCTCCACTTT. The encoded protein is CAWRGQGSYNSPLHF.